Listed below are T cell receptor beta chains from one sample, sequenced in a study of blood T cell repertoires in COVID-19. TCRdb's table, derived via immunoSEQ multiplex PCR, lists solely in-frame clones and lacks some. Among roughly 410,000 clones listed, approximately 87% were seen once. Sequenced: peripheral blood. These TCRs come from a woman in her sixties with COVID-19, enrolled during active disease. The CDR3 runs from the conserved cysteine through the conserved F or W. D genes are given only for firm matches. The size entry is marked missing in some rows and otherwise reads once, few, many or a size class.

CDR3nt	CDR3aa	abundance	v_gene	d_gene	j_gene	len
TGTGCCAGCAGTTACCCAAGACAGGGGGCGAGTGAGCAGTTCTTC	CASSYPRQGASEQFF	.	TRBV6-2/TRBV6-3	TRBD1	TRBJ2-1	15
TGTGCCAGCTCACCACCTAGCGGGGCGGGCGAGCAGTACTTC	CASSPPSGAGEQYF	.	TRBV18	TRBD2	TRBJ2-7	14
TGTGCCAGCAGCTTAGGAGTAGCAATAGATACGCAGTATTTT	CASSLGVAIDTQYF	once	TRBV11-1	.	TRBJ2-3	14
TGTGCCAGCTCACCTCGGACAGGCAACTACGAGCAGTACTTC	CASSPRTGNYEQYF	.	TRBV18	TRBD1	TRBJ2-7	14
TGTGCCAGCTCACCGGCAGGTAGCTCCTACGAGCAGTACTTC	CASSPAGSSYEQYF	.	TRBV18	.	TRBJ2-7	14
TGCGCCAGCAGATTAGGGGGCAGTGGCACTGAAGCTTTCTTT	CASRLGGSGTEAFF	.	TRBV4-1	TRBD1	TRBJ1-1	14
TGTGCCAGCAGCCTTCTAGCGGGGGGCTCCTACAATGAGCAGTTCTTC	CASSLLAGGSYNEQFF	.	TRBV13	TRBD2	TRBJ2-1	16
TGCGCCAGCAGCTTGCCAGGGGCCGGGAACACTGAAGCTTTCTTT	CASSLPGAGNTEAFF	.	TRBV5-1	.	TRBJ1-1	15
TGTGCCAGCAGAACTAGCGGGGGGGTCGAGCTGTTTTTT	CASRTSGGVELFF	.	TRBV12-3/TRBV12-4	TRBD2	TRBJ2-2	13
TGTGCCAGCAGACCCGGGACAGTCACTCAGCCCCAGCATTTT	CASRPGTVTQPQHF	.	TRBV7-2	TRBD1	TRBJ1-5	14
TGTGCCACCAGTGGAGGGTCCTACGAGCAGTACTTC	CATSGGSYEQYF	.	TRBV24-1	.	TRBJ2-7	12
TGTGCCAGCAGCCAAGGACAGGGGGCGTCCGTCCGATACGAGCAGTACTTC	CASSQGQGASVRYEQYF	once	TRBV3-1/TRBV3-2	TRBD1	TRBJ2-7	17
TGTGCCAGCAGCCTTCCGGGACAGGGGGCCTCGCGCTATGGCTACACCTTC	CASSLPGQGASRYGYTF	.	TRBV11-3	TRBD1	TRBJ1-2	17
TGTGCCAGTAGTTGGGGGGGCACAGATACGCAGTATTTT	CASSWGGTDTQYF	.	TRBV19	.	TRBJ2-3	13
TGTGCCAGCAGTTTATGGGCAGATGAGACCCAGTACTTC	CASSLWADETQYF	.	TRBV27	.	TRBJ2-5	13
TGCGCCAGCAGTGGACCTAACCGGGGGGGAGGCACAGATACGCAGTATTTT	CASSGPNRGGGTDTQYF	.	TRBV10-1	TRBD2	TRBJ2-3	17
TGTGCCAGTAGTCTGCAACAGGGCAGCTACACCTTC	CASSLQQGSYTF	.	TRBV19	.	TRBJ1-2	12
TGTGCCAGCAGTGTGGACAGGGCAGCCAAAAACATTCAGTACTTC	CASSVDRAAKNIQYF	.	TRBV2	TRBD1	TRBJ2-4	15
TGTGCCAGCAGCCTACCCCAGACAGCGAGTCAAGAGACCCAGTACTTC	CASSLPQTASQETQYF	.	TRBV3-1/TRBV3-2	.	TRBJ2-5	16
TGTGCCAGCAGCACCTTGAGGCAGGGAAACTCCTACGAGCAGTACTTC	CASSTLRQGNSYEQYF	.	TRBV27	.	TRBJ2-7	16
TGTGCCAGCAGTTCGACTAGCGTGGGGGAGACCCAGTACTTC	CASSSTSVGETQYF	.	TRBV28	TRBD2	TRBJ2-5	14
TGCGCCAGCAGCTTGAACAGGGGGCGTTCCCCCCTCCACTTT	CASSLNRGRSPLHF	.	TRBV5-1	TRBD1	TRBJ1-6	14
TGTGCCAGTAGTCTCGGACAGGGGCGGAACACTGAAGCTTTCTTT	CASSLGQGRNTEAFF	few	TRBV19	TRBD1	TRBJ1-1	15
TGTGCCAGTAGAACAGGGATCGGCTCACCCCTCCACTTT	CASRTGIGSPLHF	.	TRBV28	.	TRBJ1-6	13
TGTGCCAGCAGCCCTCGCGATCAGCCCCAGCATTTT	CASSPRDQPQHF	.	TRBV9	.	TRBJ1-5	12
TGTGCCTCCCTCCCCCTCCGGGGAAACACTGAAGCTTTCTTT	CASLPLRGNTEAFF	.	TRBV6-5	.	TRBJ1-1	14
TGTGCCAGCAGCTTAGATGGAAGGAGTGGCTACACCTTC	CASSLDGRSGYTF	.	TRBV11-2	.	TRBJ1-2	13
TGTGCCAGCAGCTTAGATTTGGGGGGTTCACCCCTCCACTTT	CASSLDLGGSPLHF	few	TRBV11-2	.	TRBJ1-6	14
TGTGCCAGCAGCTTGCAGTCGACACCAACGCTCAGAGATACGCAGTATTTT	CASSLQSTPTLRDTQYF	.	TRBV5-4	.	TRBJ2-3	17
TGTGCCAGTAGACAAGACCGCGGGGGGCTAACTGAAGCTTTCTTT	CASRQDRGGLTEAFF	.	TRBV19	.	TRBJ1-1	15
TGTGCCAGCAGCCCCGGAGGGGCGGAATATGGCTACACCTTC	CASSPGGAEYGYTF	.	TRBV25-1	.	TRBJ1-2	14
TGTGCCAGCAGACAGGGACTAGCGGATGAGACCCAGTACTTC	CASRQGLADETQYF	once	TRBV6-5	TRBD2	TRBJ2-5	14
TGCGCCAGCAGCTTGTGGCAGGGGGCCCATTCACCCCTCCACTTT	CASSLWQGAHSPLHF	.	TRBV5-1	TRBD1	TRBJ1-6	15
TGTGCCATCAGCCCAGGGACAGGGCCATACAATGAGCAGTTCTTC	CAISPGTGPYNEQFF	.	TRBV10-3	TRBD1	TRBJ2-1	15
TGTGCCAGCAGTTACGGGACAGGTAACTACGAGCAGTACTTC	CASSYGTGNYEQYF	.	TRBV6-5	TRBD1	TRBJ2-7	14
TGTGCCAGCAGCTTGCGGGGGGACCGGGTGGTCCACGAGCAGTACTTC	CASSLRGDRVVHEQYF	.	TRBV7-3	TRBD2	TRBJ2-7	16
TGTGCCAGCAGCCCCGCTGGGACAGGGGCCTACTATGGCTACACCTTC	CASSPAGTGAYYGYTF	.	TRBV5-6	TRBD1	TRBJ1-2	16
TGTGCCAGCAGCTTGGGACAGCGAAGCTACGAGCAGTACTTC	CASSLGQRSYEQYF	.	TRBV11-1	TRBD1	TRBJ2-7	14
TGCGCCAGCAGTCCCGGGACACAAGAGACCCAGTACTTC	CASSPGTQETQYF	.	TRBV5-1	.	TRBJ2-5	13
TGTGCCAGCAGCTTTTATTTAGCGGGGCTTAACACCGGGGAGCTGTTTTTT	CASSFYLAGLNTGELFF	few	TRBV2	TRBD2	TRBJ2-2	17
TGTGCCAGCGCCTCGGGACAGGGGCCTTCCTATGGCTACACCTTC	CASASGQGPSYGYTF	.	TRBV6-5	TRBD1	TRBJ1-2	15
TGTGCCAGCAGCAAAATCGGGCAGGGTAACTACTATGGCTACACCTTC	CASSKIGQGNYYGYTF	.	TRBV21-1	.	TRBJ1-2	16
TGTGCCAGCAGTTTGACTAGCGGGGGCACAGATACGCAGTATTTT	CASSLTSGGTDTQYF	.	TRBV6-4	TRBD2	TRBJ2-3	15
TGTGCCAGCAGTGATACTATTCTAGCGGAACAAGAGACCCAGTACTTC	CASSDTILAEQETQYF	.	TRBV6-1	TRBD2	TRBJ2-5	16